This TCR beta chain was sequenced for a study of CD8+CD57+ T cells in acquired aplastic anemia. The wider study: Quantities of DNA derived from sorted CD4+ and CD8+ cells averaged 3.2 ug.

This CDR3 is 15 amino acids long. CDR1 is SQVTM and CDR2 is ANQGSEA in the germline V gene. Unmatched junction bases numbered 12, after V lost 4 bases and J lost 3 bases. TCR beta VDJ combinations and CDR3 sequences were profiled from genomic DNA. Each CDR3 protein is one row after TCRdb ran MiXCR on the reads. Here the sample spans about 180,000 distinct CDR3 sequences, approximately 45% being singletons. V usage is TRBV29-1 and J usage is TRBJ2-7; 7 nucleotides match TRBD1. The clonotype originates from a human donor in good health. Sequencing input: sorted CD4+, CD8+, or CD8+CD57+ T cells (not recorded which) from PBMCs. The CDR3 coding sequence is TGCAGCGTTGGAACCATCGACAGGGCTTACTACGAGCAGTACTTC. Residues: CSVGTIDRAYYEQYF.